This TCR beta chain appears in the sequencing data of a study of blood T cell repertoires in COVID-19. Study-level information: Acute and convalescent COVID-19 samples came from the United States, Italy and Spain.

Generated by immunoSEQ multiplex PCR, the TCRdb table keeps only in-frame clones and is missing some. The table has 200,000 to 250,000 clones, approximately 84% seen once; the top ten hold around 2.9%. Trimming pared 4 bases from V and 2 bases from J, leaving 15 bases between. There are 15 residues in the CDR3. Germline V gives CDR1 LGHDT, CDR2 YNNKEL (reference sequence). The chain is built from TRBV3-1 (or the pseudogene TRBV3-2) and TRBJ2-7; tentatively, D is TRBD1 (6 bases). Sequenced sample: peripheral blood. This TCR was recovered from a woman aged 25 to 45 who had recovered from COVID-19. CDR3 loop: CASSPLLGAPYEQYF. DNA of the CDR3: TGTGCCAGCAGCCCCCTGCTGGGGGCCCCCTACGAGCAGTACTTC.